The entry below describes one T cell receptor (beta chain). Its antigen target is currently unknown. Base qualities are not provided; no much larger clone lies one nucleotide away. Deletion took 7 bases off V and 2 bases off J, with a span of 14 bases between the germline ends. The germline V gene supplies CDR1 SNHLY and CDR2 FYNNEI. The CDR3 starts with the cysteine, ends with the phenylalanine, and has 14 residues. The kept DNA is CDR3 alone, 42 bases in frame from the first base. This entry is derived from a study of blood T cell repertoires in COVID-19 (dated by TCRdb to the early 2020s). For the study in its entirety: Samples covering the acute and convalescent phases of COVID-19 were provided by collaborators in the United States, Italy and Spain. The prospective study material was composed of cDNA or gDNA derived from T cells, B-cell-depleted T cells, or PBMCs. Subjects who had been exposed to COVID-19, were actively infected with it, or had recovered from it provided the deeply sampled blood TCRbeta repertoires that made up the dataset. The repertoires were made available in a free public database intended to serve as a resource for research on the immune response to SARS-CoV-2. Samples were obtained from the ongoing ImmuneRACE study (first 160 participants) and from over a thousand subjects provided by 6 global collaborators. The sample metadata nearly always contained a de-identified subject ID, COVID-19 status, age in years and sex. Where available, HLA class I and class II types were taken from metadata supplied by the sample provider and were not determined by assay-based typing.

TCRbeta CDR3 regions were amplified from genomic DNA using the immunoSEQ Assay, a bias-controlled multiplex PCR. The authors' analysis ran thus. The number of nucleated cells in each sample was estimated by amplification of reference gene primers within the assay. To quantify the absolute abundance of each unique TCRbeta CDR3 rearrangement, sequence reads were collapsed and filtered. Productive Simpson clonality was computed per sample as the square root of Simpson's diversity index over productive rearrangements. The source is immuneACCESS, and TCRdb retained only in-frame sequences with V and J called. Part of the clones is not carried over; for the studies checked, unresolved V genes explain less than half of this, and the remainder is unexplained. That table is the source of V, J and clone size, and D and trimming were worked out from the DNA. Counted in this sample were 75,000 to 100,000 clones; roughly 82% of them appeared once. Around 7.3% of the sample rests with the top ten.

Findings and caveats that apply to the study as a whole: The amount of clinical and demographic metadata varied by source and participant and was provided uncurated.

The collaborating institutions used their own protocols to collect whole blood in K2EDTA tubes. For TCRbeta analysis, collaborators shipped samples in one of three forms: frozen whole blood, isolated PBMCs, or DNA extracted from either of those sample types. The chain is made from TRBV2 and TRBJ1-2; confidence is insufficient to name the D gene. The receptor's source is a middle-aged man with active or convalescent COVID-19. Input material: peripheral blood. The nucleotide sequence reads as follows: TGTGCCAGCAAAATCTTAGTCGCCAACTATGGCTACACCTTC. This gives the protein CASKILVANYGYTF.